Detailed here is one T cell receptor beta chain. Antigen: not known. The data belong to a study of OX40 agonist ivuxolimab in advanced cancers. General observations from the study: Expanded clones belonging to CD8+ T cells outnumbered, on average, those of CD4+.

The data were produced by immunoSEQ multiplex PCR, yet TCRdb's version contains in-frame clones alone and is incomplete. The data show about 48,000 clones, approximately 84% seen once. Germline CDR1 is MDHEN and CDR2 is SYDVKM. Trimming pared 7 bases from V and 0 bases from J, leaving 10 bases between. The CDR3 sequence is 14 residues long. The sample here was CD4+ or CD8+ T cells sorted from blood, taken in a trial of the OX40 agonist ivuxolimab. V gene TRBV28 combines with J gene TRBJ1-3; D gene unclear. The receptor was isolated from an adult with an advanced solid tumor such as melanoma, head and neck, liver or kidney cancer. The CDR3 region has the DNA TGTGCCAGCACCCCGGGTAACTCTGGAAACACCATATATTTT. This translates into CASTPGNSGNTIYF. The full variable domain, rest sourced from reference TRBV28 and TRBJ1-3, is DVKVTQSSRYLVKRTGEKVFLECVQDMDHENMFWYRQDPGLGLRLIYFSYDVKMKEKGDIPEGYSVSREKKERFSLILESASTNQTSMYLCASTPGNSGNTIYFGEGSWLTVV.